A selection of T cell receptor delta chains follows, all from one sample in a study of delta chains in infants with herpesvirus infections. With CATT, TCRdb re-called clones from the RT-PCR reads. The sample records around 1,500 delta-chain clones, more than 25% being singletons. The source was peripheral blood, collected at time point 1 of longitudinal follow-up. Source of these receptors: a human donor who was a Ugandan infant, either HIV-exposed or HIV-unexposed (not recorded which). The CDR3 runs from the conserved cysteine through the conserved F or W.

V	J	CDR3
TRDV2	TRDJ3	CACDWGIWDTRQMFF
TRAV29/DV5	TRDJ1	CAASHLRGGYRTYTDKLIF
TRDV1	TRDJ1	CALGDSQEGWGLYTDKLIF
TRDV1	TRDJ1	CALGARLPSTGGFGWADKLIF
TRDV1	TRDJ1	CALGEPPAFLLGDWGEYTDKLIF
TRDV1	TRDJ1	CALGAPPFLPVLTDKLIF
TRDV2	TRDJ1	CACDTGRVTDKLIF
TRDV1	TRDJ1	CALGERAFLTLSTGGYYDKLIF
TRDV2	TRDJ1	CACDSLVLGDAYTDKLIF
TRDV3	TRDJ1	CAFDWGDELIF
TRDV2	TRDJ3	CACDTLGESSWDTRQMFF
TRDV1	TRDJ1	CALGDDAFLLTGVYTDKLIF
TRDV1	TRDJ1	CALGILFPSSHLPGDRKSGDKLIF
TRDV1	TRDJ1	CALGTRNGRGCYKLIF
TRDV1	TRDJ1	CALGELSYWGHKLIF
TRDV1	TRDJ1	CALGERAWGIREITDKLIF
TRDV1	TRDJ1	CALGEQWSVYWGIRTDKLIF
TRDV1	TRDJ1	CALGGRPSSVYWGPSGYTDKLIF
TRDV1	TRDJ1	CALGERKRPSLNHGGPLTGDTDKLIF
TRDV1	TRDJ1	CALGELLQELGPDTDKLIF
TRDV1	TRDJ1	CALGENPHRWGKYTDKLIF
TRDV1	TRDJ1	CALGGKKNWGILYTDKLIF
TRAV38-2/DV8	TRDJ1	CAYMSFGTMGEPTYTDKLIF
TRDV1	TRDJ1	CALGVTLYLGDTDKLIF
TRDV3	TRDJ1	CATTIWPNFWGILGLYTDKLIF
TRDV2	TRDJ3	CACDTAGSGDRKPWDTRQMFF
TRDV3	TRDJ1	CAFAPHLLPRVFTGGYATDKLIF
TRDV1	TRDJ1	CALGTQTRLRRLGGYTDKLIF
TRAV23/DV6	TRDJ1	CAAPVLERTDKLIF
TRDV1	TRDJ1	CALGFQRTGGPHTDKLIF
TRDV2	TRDJ3	CACDSPINASWDTRQMFF
TRDV1	TRDJ1	CALGERRRPSYFLGDKLIF
TRAV29/DV5	TRDJ1	CAASRPGPSLLTGGELIF
TRDV1	TRDJ1	CALGARGSFLRSTGSHLQPPRDKLIF
TRDV1	TRDJ1	CALGGQVPTPYWGMNSYTDKLIF
TRDV2	TRDJ2	CACDTVLGDTLTAQLFF
TRDV1	TRDJ1	CALGEPAGGYSYTDKLIF